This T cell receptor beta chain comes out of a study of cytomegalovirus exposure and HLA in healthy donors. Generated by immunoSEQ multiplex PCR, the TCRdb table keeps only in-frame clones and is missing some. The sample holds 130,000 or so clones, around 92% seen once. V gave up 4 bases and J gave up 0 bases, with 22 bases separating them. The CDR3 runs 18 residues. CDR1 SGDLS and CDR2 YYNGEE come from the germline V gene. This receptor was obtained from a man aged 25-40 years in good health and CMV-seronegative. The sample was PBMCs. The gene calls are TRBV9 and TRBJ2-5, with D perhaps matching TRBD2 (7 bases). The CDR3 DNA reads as TGTGCCAGCAGCTCCACACCGGGGGGCCGTAAAAACCAAGAGACCCAGTACTTC. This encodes CASSSTPGGRKNQETQYF.